The rows below give T cell receptor beta chains drawn from one sample of a study of blood T cell repertoires in COVID-19. The repertoire was sequenced with immunoSEQ multiplex PCR; TCRdb's copy has only in-frame clones and lacks some. The table shows around 210,000 clones, with 70% to 90% occurring only once. Sequencing was carried out using peripheral blood. The receptors were sampled from a man between 50 and 59 years old with COVID-19, enrolled during active disease. Both conserved end residues are part of each CDR3. The D gene is left open where the match is weak. Only part of the rows carry a size: once, few, many, or a class if the clone is expanded.

j_call clone_size v_call d_call cdr3_nt cdr3_aa
TRBJ2-5 NA TRBV3-1/TRBV3-2 NA TGTGCCAGCAGCCTAATTTGGGGGCAGGCAGAGACCCAGTACTTC CASSLIWGQAETQYF
TRBJ2-3 NA TRBV7-3 TRBD2 TGTGCCAGCAGCTTAAATCCCGGGGGGGCCTGGGATACGCAGTATTTT CASSLNPGGAWDTQYF
TRBJ1-6 NA TRBV2 NA TGTGCCAGCAGCAAGGACACCTATAATTCACCCCTCCACTTT CASSKDTYNSPLHF
TRBJ2-3 NA TRBV19 TRBD2 TGTGCCAGTAGTAAAGGCCCCGGGAGGGCAGATACGCAGTATTTT CASSKGPGRADTQYF
TRBJ1-5 NA TRBV28 TRBD1 TGTGCCAGCAGAAATCAGGGGGCGGGGAATCAGCCCCAGCATTTT CASRNQGAGNQPQHF
TRBJ2-7 NA TRBV27 TRBD2 TGTGCCAGCAATGCCCTGGGAGGGCCCTACGAGCAGTACTTC CASNALGGPYEQYF
TRBJ1-1 NA TRBV2 NA TGTGCCAGCAGTGTCTCTGGGGGAGGGGAAGAAGCTTTCTTT CASSVSGGGEEAFF
TRBJ2-5 NA TRBV7-6 NA TGTGCCAGCAGCCTCCGGTCGACTAGTGGGGAGACCCAGTACTTC CASSLRSTSGETQYF
TRBJ2-3 NA TRBV5-1 TRBD2 TGCGCCAGCAGCCGCCAACCACCGGGTAGCGGGGGCACAGATACGCAGTATTTT CASSRQPPGSGGTDTQYF
TRBJ1-1 NA TRBV10-3 TRBD1 TGTGCCATCAGGGGACAGGGGGCTACTGAAGCTTTCTTT CAIRGQGATEAFF
TRBJ2-5 NA TRBV28 NA TGTGCCAGCAGTTCGGCGGGGCCCGAGGTGGAGACCCAGTACTTC CASSSAGPEVETQYF
TRBJ2-7 NA TRBV13 NA TGTGCCAGCAGCAACCGACAGTCCTACGAGCAGTACTTC CASSNRQSYEQYF
TRBJ1-2 NA TRBV7-9 TRBD1 TGTGCCAGCAGCTTCTGGCAGGGGGATCTGCGAGGCTACACCTTC CASSFWQGDLRGYTF
TRBJ2-1 NA TRBV9 TRBD2 TGTGCCAGCAGCCCGGGGGGGAGCTCCTACAATGAGCAGTTCTTC CASSPGGSSYNEQFF
TRBJ1-6 once TRBV9 NA TGTGCCAGCAGCGTAGGGCAGTTAAGCTATAATTCACCCCTCCACTTT CASSVGQLSYNSPLHF
TRBJ1-6 NA TRBV2 NA TGTGCCAGCAGTGAACTCGACACGAATTCACCCCTCCACTTT CASSELDTNSPLHF
TRBJ2-2 NA TRBV5-6 NA TGTGCCAGCAGCCCGGGGACCGGGGAGCTGTTTTTT CASSPGTGELFF
TRBJ1-3 NA TRBV6-1 NA TGTGCCAGCAGTGGCCCCAACAGGGACCCTGGAAACACCATATATTTT CASSGPNRDPGNTIYF
TRBJ1-4 NA TRBV6-5 TRBD1 TGTGCCAGCAGGACAGGGGGAAATGAAAAACTGTTTTTT CASRTGGNEKLFF
TRBJ2-5 NA TRBV5-1 TRBD2 TGCGCCAGCAGCTTGGAGCGTGTAGTAGCGGGGGCAAGAGAGACCCAGTACTTC CASSLERVVAGARETQYF
TRBJ2-5 NA TRBV18 NA TGTGCCAGCTCACCACGCCGGAGTGGGAGTCAAGAGACCCAGTACTTC CASSPRRSGSQETQYF
TRBJ1-5 NA TRBV4-2 NA TGTGCCAGCAGCCAAGATCTCAGGTGGAATCAGCCCCAGCATTTT CASSQDLRWNQPQHF
TRBJ2-5 NA TRBV11-2 NA TGTGCCAGCAGCTTATACTCTCGGGATGCCCAGTACTTC CASSLYSRDAQYF
TRBJ1-3 NA TRBV19 TRBD1 TGTGCCAGTGGACAGGGGTCCATCTCTGGAAACACCATATATTTT CASGQGSISGNTIYF
TRBJ2-3 NA TRBV29-1 NA TGCAGCGTTGATGAGGGACACACAGATACGCAGTATTTT CSVDEGHTDTQYF
TRBJ2-3 NA TRBV19 NA TGTGCCAGTAGTACCCTTCGCACAGATACGCAGTATTTT CASSTLRTDTQYF
TRBJ1-4 NA TRBV19 NA TGTGCCAGTTCTATACTACAGGGCTCCGCTGAAAAACTGTTTTTT CASSILQGSAEKLFF
TRBJ2-1 NA TRBV7-2 TRBD2 TGTGCCAGCAGCTTAGGACTAGCCCCCCCACGAAATGAGCAGTTCTTC CASSLGLAPPRNEQFF
TRBJ1-5 NA TRBV5-5 NA TGTGCCAGCAGCTTGGGGGGCCCTTTCCAGCCCCAGCATTTT CASSLGGPFQPQHF
TRBJ1-3 once TRBV7-8 NA TGTGCCAGCAGCTTAGGGGCAGGGTCAGGAAACACCATATATTTT CASSLGAGSGNTIYF
TRBJ1-1 few TRBV5-1 TRBD1 TGCGCCAGCAGCCACGGACAGGGCTCCGTGGGTGAAGCTTTCTTT CASSHGQGSVGEAFF
TRBJ2-1 once TRBV18 NA TGTGCCAGCTCACTAGACACCCCGATGTTCTTC CASSLDTPMFF
TRBJ1-6 NA TRBV5-1 TRBD1 TGCGCCAGCAGCTTGGCGACAGGGCTTAGCTCCTATAATTCACCCCTCCACTTT CASSLATGLSSYNSPLHF
TRBJ1-1 once TRBV25-1 NA TGTGCCAGCAGTCCCCCAGGGGCCAGGACTGAAGCTTTCTTT CASSPPGARTEAFF
TRBJ1-2 once TRBV6-5 NA TGTGCCAGCACCTCTCGACGGGGAAACGGCTACACCTTC CASTSRRGNGYTF
TRBJ2-7 NA TRBV29-1 NA TGCAGCGTTGACGAGGGAAACTACGAGCAGTACTTC CSVDEGNYEQYF
TRBJ2-1 NA TRBV7-9 TRBD1 TGTGCCAGCAGCCCAGACAGGGCATGGAGCAATGAGCAGTTCTTC CASSPDRAWSNEQFF
TRBJ2-1 NA TRBV5-1 TRBD2 TGCGCCAGCAGCTCACCCGGGACTAGCGGCTACAATGAGCAGTTCTTC CASSSPGTSGYNEQFF
TRBJ2-7 NA TRBV6-1 TRBD2 TGTGCCAGCAGCGAACTAGCGGGGGGCAGCGGAAGCTACGAGCAGTACTTC CASSELAGGSGSYEQYF
TRBJ2-1 NA TRBV18 TRBD2 TGTGCCAGCTTACCACGGGGGGGCCAGCGCGATGAGCAGTTCTTC CASLPRGGQRDEQFF
TRBJ1-5 once TRBV12-3/TRBV12-4 NA TGTGCCAGCAGTTTAGGCTGGAGTCCCCAGCATTTT CASSLGWSPQHF
TRBJ2-2 many TRBV5-4 TRBD1 TGTGCCAGCAGCCCAAGACAGGGGGCCGCCGGGGAGCTGTTTTTT CASSPRQGAAGELFF
TRBJ1-1 NA TRBV19 TRBD1 TGTGCCAGTAGTATAGACAGAACAGGGGTGGACACTGAAGCTTTCTTT CASSIDRTGVDTEAFF
TRBJ2-7 NA TRBV5-6 TRBD2 TGTGCCAGCAGCCTTATAGCGGGGGAAGACTCCTACGAGCAGTACTTC CASSLIAGEDSYEQYF
TRBJ1-1 few TRBV2 NA TGTGCCAGCACGGGTCAGCCTATGAACACTGAAGCTTTCTTT CASTGQPMNTEAFF
TRBJ1-5 NA TRBV18 TRBD1 TGTGCCAGCTCACCGGGGACAGTTCAGGGCAATCAGCCCCAGCATTTT CASSPGTVQGNQPQHF
TRBJ2-7 NA TRBV28 TRBD1 TGTGCCAGCAGTTCCAACAGGGGGCCCTACAATCTGGAGCAGTACTTC CASSSNRGPYNLEQYF
TRBJ1-4 once TRBV25-1 NA TGTGCCAGCAGTCTCAGTATCCGTAATGAAAAACTGTTTTTT CASSLSIRNEKLFF
TRBJ2-7 NA TRBV5-4 NA TGTGCCAGCAGCTTGGTCGGGATGGTCTACGAGCAGTACTTC CASSLVGMVYEQYF
TRBJ2-2 NA TRBV7-9 NA TGTGCCAGCAGGTCCTCAGGGTATTACACCGGGGAGCTGTTTTTT CASRSSGYYTGELFF